These T cell receptor beta chains were read from a single sample in a study of blood T cell repertoires in COVID-19. The assay was immunoSEQ multiplex PCR, and TCRdb's table has in-frame clones only and misses some. The profile shows 88,000 or so clones, 65% to 85% of them singletons. The sample was peripheral blood. All receptors derive from a man aged 55 to 69 with acute or convalescent COVID-19. Both conserved end residues are part of each CDR3. The order of the fields is V gene, J gene, clone size, D gene, CDR3 protein, CDR3 DNA. The D gene is left open where the match is weak. Not every row has a clone size; where given, it reads once, few, many or a size class.

v_call: TRBV28; j_call: TRBJ2-2; clone_size: .; d_call: .; cdr3_aa: CASSPSNTGELFF; cdr3_nt: TGTGCCAGCAGCCCGAGTAACACCGGGGAGCTGTTTTTT
v_call: TRBV29-1; j_call: TRBJ1-1; clone_size: .; d_call: TRBD1; cdr3_aa: CSVTTGGTEAFF; cdr3_nt: TGCAGCGTTACCACAGGGGGCACTGAAGCTTTCTTT
v_call: TRBV5-4; j_call: TRBJ2-5; clone_size: .; d_call: .; cdr3_aa: CASSKNRVLSETQYF; cdr3_nt: TGTGCCAGCAGCAAGAACAGGGTTCTCAGCGAGACCCAGTACTTC
v_call: TRBV7-9; j_call: TRBJ2-4; clone_size: .; d_call: TRBD1; cdr3_aa: CASSFDGTALAKNIQYF; cdr3_nt: TGTGCCAGCAGCTTCGATGGGACAGCCTTAGCCAAAAACATTCAGTACTTC
v_call: TRBV7-2; j_call: TRBJ1-4; clone_size: .; d_call: TRBD1; cdr3_aa: CASSNKLQGATNEKLFF; cdr3_nt: TGTGCCAGCAGTAATAAGCTCCAGGGGGCAACTAATGAAAAACTGTTTTTT
v_call: TRBV27; j_call: TRBJ2-7; clone_size: .; d_call: .; cdr3_aa: CASSRPVAGEQYF; cdr3_nt: TGTGCCAGCAGTCGTCCGGTTGCAGGCGAGCAGTACTTC
v_call: TRBV7-2; j_call: TRBJ1-6; clone_size: .; d_call: .; cdr3_aa: CASSYRLSQGWDSPLHF; cdr3_nt: TGTGCCAGCAGCTACCGTCTAAGCCAGGGGTGGGATTCACCCCTCCACTTT
v_call: TRBV4-1; j_call: TRBJ1-6; clone_size: .; d_call: TRBD1; cdr3_aa: CASSHPTRQGESPLHF; cdr3_nt: TGCGCCAGCAGCCACCCGACCCGACAGGGGGAATCACCCCTCCACTTT
v_call: TRBV19; j_call: TRBJ1-3; clone_size: .; d_call: .; cdr3_aa: CASSAPSSGNTIYF; cdr3_nt: TGTGCCAGTAGTGCACCGAGCTCTGGAAACACCATATATTTT
v_call: TRBV9; j_call: TRBJ2-7; clone_size: few; d_call: .; cdr3_aa: CASSSGHGSYEQYF; cdr3_nt: TGTGCCAGCAGCTCGGGACACGGGTCCTACGAGCAGTACTTC
v_call: TRBV3-1/TRBV3-2; j_call: TRBJ2-7; clone_size: .; d_call: .; cdr3_aa: CASSQERWARDEQYF; cdr3_nt: TGTGCCAGCAGCCAGGAGCGGTGGGCCCGGGATGAGCAGTACTTC
v_call: TRBV5-6; j_call: TRBJ1-2; clone_size: .; d_call: .; cdr3_aa: CASSLAWGEVNYGYTF; cdr3_nt: TGTGCCAGCAGCTTGGCCTGGGGCGAGGTGAACTATGGCTACACCTTC
v_call: TRBV29-1; j_call: TRBJ2-1; clone_size: .; d_call: .; cdr3_aa: CSVEQGGAYNEQFF; cdr3_nt: TGCAGCGTTGAGCAGGGAGGCGCCTACAATGAGCAGTTCTTC
v_call: TRBV5-8; j_call: TRBJ1-3; clone_size: .; d_call: .; cdr3_aa: CASRRKQGPGGNTIYF; cdr3_nt: TGTGCCAGCAGGCGCAAACAGGGTCCTGGAGGAAACACCATATATTTT
v_call: TRBV18; j_call: TRBJ2-7; clone_size: .; d_call: TRBD1; cdr3_aa: CASSSFSGQTGLFEQYF; cdr3_nt: TGTGCCAGCTCATCATTCTCAGGGCAGACAGGGTTATTTGAGCAGTACTTC
v_call: TRBV11-2; j_call: TRBJ2-1; clone_size: .; d_call: .; cdr3_aa: CASSVEWSEQFF; cdr3_nt: TGTGCCAGCAGCGTAGAGTGGAGTGAGCAGTTCTTC
v_call: TRBV24-1; j_call: TRBJ2-2; clone_size: .; d_call: .; cdr3_aa: CATSNRLTGELFF; cdr3_nt: TGTGCCACCAGTAACCGACTTACCGGGGAGCTGTTTTTT
v_call: TRBV15; j_call: TRBJ2-3; clone_size: .; d_call: TRBD1; cdr3_aa: CATSRVGQGTDTQYF; cdr3_nt: TGTGCCACCAGCAGAGTGGGACAGGGAACAGATACGCAGTATTTT
v_call: TRBV7-9; j_call: TRBJ2-1; clone_size: .; d_call: .; cdr3_aa: CASRRGGYNEQFF; cdr3_nt: TGTGCCAGCAGGAGAGGCGGCTACAATGAGCAGTTCTTC
v_call: TRBV7-9; j_call: TRBJ2-7; clone_size: .; d_call: TRBD2; cdr3_aa: CASSPGTSGSEQYF; cdr3_nt: TGTGCCAGCAGCCCCGGGACTAGCGGGAGCGAGCAGTACTTC
v_call: TRBV5-1; j_call: TRBJ1-4; clone_size: .; d_call: TRBD1; cdr3_aa: CASSDGWTGANEKLFF; cdr3_nt: TGCGCCAGCAGTGATGGATGGACAGGGGCTAATGAAAAACTGTTTTTT
v_call: TRBV19; j_call: TRBJ2-7; clone_size: .; d_call: .; cdr3_aa: CASSWGHRSYEQYF; cdr3_nt: TGTGCCAGTAGTTGGGGACACCGATCCTACGAGCAGTACTTC
v_call: TRBV7-2; j_call: TRBJ2-3; clone_size: .; d_call: TRBD1; cdr3_aa: CASSLSGGGQGTQYF; cdr3_nt: TGTGCCAGCAGCTTATCTGGGGGGGGACAGGGTACGCAGTATTTT
v_call: TRBV6-2/TRBV6-3; j_call: TRBJ2-1; clone_size: once; d_call: TRBD2; cdr3_aa: CASSWLAGKNEQFF; cdr3_nt: TGTGCCAGCAGTTGGCTAGCGGGAAAAAATGAGCAGTTCTTC
v_call: TRBV7-2; j_call: TRBJ2-3; clone_size: .; d_call: TRBD2; cdr3_aa: CASSLSLTSGGDTQYF; cdr3_nt: TGTGCCAGCAGCTTAAGCTTGACTAGCGGGGGAGATACGCAGTATTTT
v_call: TRBV14; j_call: TRBJ2-1; clone_size: .; d_call: TRBD2; cdr3_aa: CASSPTSGRYNEQFF; cdr3_nt: TGTGCCAGCAGCCCGACTAGCGGGAGATACAATGAGCAGTTCTTC